The 16 T cell receptor beta chains presented below share a single source sample, sequenced in a study of cytomegalovirus exposure and HLA in healthy donors (dated by TCRdb to 2017 to 2019). Receptor libraries were prepared by the immunoSEQ multiplex PCR assay. For the multiplex PCR, a mixture combining 60 forward primers for TCR Vbeta segments and 13 reverse primers for TCR Jbeta segments was used. TCRdb's version of the immuneACCESS table is confined to in-frame rearrangements and falls short of the full clone set. An unresolved V gene accounts for under half of the shortfall where checked; the remainder is of unknown origin. This sample comprises about 160,000 clones, 82% of them detected only once. The leading ten clones occupy less than 1.6% of the sample. Sequences were obtained from PBMCs. Receptors originate from a girl under 18 in good health and CMV-seropositive.

The V call is TRBV28, the J call TRBJ1-1; 7 bases are shared with TRBD1. This CDR3 contains 14 residues. Germline V gene data show CDR1 as MDHEN and CDR2 as SYDVKM. V lost 3 bases to trimming and J lost 6 bases; unmatched junction nucleotides: 7. The CDR3 is CASSLRQGRSEAFF. In DNA form, the CDR3 reads TGTGCCAGCAGTTTGAGACAGGGACGCTCTGAAGCTTTCTTT.

In its sample, this clone was seen once. This chain uses TRBV27 with TRBJ2-7, with a possible D match to TRBD2 (5 bases). CDR1 and CDR2 (germline): MNHEY, SMNVEV (reference sequence). The CDR3 runs to 11 residues. Between the trimmed V and J ends, which lost 4 bases and 10 bases, there was a span of 11 bases. The CDR3 protein is CASSSGLSQYF. As DNA, the CDR3 is TGTGCCAGCAGTTCGGGGTTATCACAGTACTTC.

The chain is built from TRBV2 and TRBJ2-1; 11 nucleotides match TRBD2. Germline V gene lookup returns CDR1 SNHLY and CDR2 FYNNEI. The CDR3 sequence is 12 residues long. Losses at the gene ends were 8 bases for V and 10 bases for J; bases not matched to a gene: 4. CDR3 coding DNA: TGTGCCAGCTGGGGACTAGCGGTAGAGCAGTTCTTC. It is translated as CASWGLAVEQFF.

This clone has only a few counts. V is TRBV9 and J is TRBJ2-7; 12 bases map to TRBD2. CDR3 size: 15 residues. CDR1 is SGDLS, CDR2 YYNGEE, per germline. The junction had 6 bases not matched to a gene; V was cut back by 3 bases and J by 5 bases. The CDR3, as DNA: TGTGCCAGCAGCGAGACTAGCGGGAGTTTCCACGAGCAGTACTTC. This gives the protein CASSETSGSFHEQYF.

The chain has TRBV28 and TRBJ1-5, with D perhaps TRBD1 (6 bases). Germline lookup yields CDR1 MDHEN and CDR2 SYDVKM. Trimming removed 6 bases from V and 4 bases from J, with 22 bases in between. The CDR3 sequence is 17 residues long. CDR3 nucleotides: TGTGCCAGCAGAAATACCGGGACCTCAGGGGTAAATCAGCCCCAGCATTTT. It yields the protein CASRNTGTSGVNQPQHF.

The count of this clone is one. The chain couples TRBV29-1 to TRBJ2-7; D possibly corresponds to TRBD1 (5 bases). The germline CDR1 and CDR2 sequences are SQVTM and ANQGSEA. CDR3 size: 13 residues. With 1 base removed from V and 4 bases from J, the gap between germline ends came to 11 bases. CDR3 in DNA: TGCAGCGTTGAAGGCAGGGCCGGTTACGAGCAGTACTTC. It codes for CSVEGRAGYEQYF.

The V and J genes are TRBV2 and TRBJ1-1; 9 positions agree with TRBD1. The length of the CDR3 is 13 residues. Trimming removed 8 bases from V and 6 bases from J; junction bases left unmatched: 7. Germline V gene lookup returns CDR1 SNHLY and CDR2 FYNNEI. The CDR3 region is CASLDRGLAEAFF. CDR3 bases: TGTGCCAGCCTGGACAGGGGATTGGCTGAAGCTTTCTTT.

The gene calls are TRBV5-6 and TRBJ1-2, with D tentatively TRBD1 (5 bases). Germline CDR1 reads SGHDT; CDR2 reads YYEEEE. The CDR3 spans 13 residues. V lost 1 base, J lost 7 bases, and 11 bases lay in between. The CDR3 here is CASSLRGGSGYTF. CDR3 bases: TGTGCCAGCAGCTTGCGGGGCGGGAGTGGCTACACCTTC. The variable domain in full, with the rest retrieved from reference TRBV5-6 and TRBJ1-2, is DAGVTQSPTHLIKTRGQQVTLRCSPKSGHDTVSWYQQALGQGPQFIFQYYEEEERQRGNFPDRFSGHQFPNYSSELNVNALLLGDSALYLCASSLRGGSGYTFGSGTRLTVV.

V is TRBV5-6 and J is TRBJ1-4, with 8 bases lining up with TRBD1. Germline values: CDR1 SGHDT, CDR2 YYEEEE. The CDR3 contains 13 residues. The V gene end was trimmed by 4 bases and the J gene end by 8 bases; junction bases not matched to a gene: 4. The CDR3 region has the DNA TGTGCCAGCAGCCCGGACAGGGTCGAAAAACTGTTTTTT. Protein: CASSPDRVEKLFF. The variable domain in full, with the rest retrieved from reference TRBV5-6 and TRBJ1-4, is DAGVTQSPTHLIKTRGQQVTLRCSPKSGHDTVSWYQQALGQGPQFIFQYYEEEERQRGNFPDRFSGHQFPNYSSELNVNALLLGDSALYLCASSPDRVEKLFFGSGTQLSVL.

The rearrangement joins TRBV6-5 to TRBJ1-1; 7 bases align to TRBD1. The length of the CDR3 is 15 residues. Germline V gene sequence: CDR1 MNHEY, CDR2 SVGAGI. Trimming cost V 0 bases and J 6 bases; bases outside gene matches: 7. The CDR3 DNA reads as TGTGCCAGCAGTTACTCTGGCAGGGGGTCAGCTGAAGCTTTCTTT. Its protein is CASSYSGRGSAEAFF.

The chain joins TRBV28 to TRBJ2-3; 10 bases align to TRBD2. Germline CDR1 reads MDHEN; CDR2 reads SYDVKM. The CDR3 contains 18 residues. V was pared by 0 bases and J by 5 bases, with 11 bases of the junction left unmatched. In DNA form, the CDR3 reads TGTGCCAGCAGTTTATGGAGCCGCGCCAGCGGGGGGGGAGATACGCAGTATTTT. Translating gives CASSLWSRASGGGDTQYF.

This chain joins TRBV27 and TRBJ2-5; D may be TRBD1 (5 bases). CDR3 length equals 12 residues. V lost 6 bases to trimming and J lost 4 bases, with 9 bases between them. Germline loops: CDR1 MNHEY, CDR2 SMNVEV (reference sequence). In nucleotides, the CDR3 is TGTGCCAGCAGCGAAACAGGAGAGACCCAGTACTTC. Amino acid sequence: CASSETGETQYF.

This clone occurred a few times. The chain uses TRBV29-1 and TRBJ1-5, with 7 nucleotides matching TRBD1. J was trimmed by 7 bases and V by 4 bases; bases with no gene match: 7. Germline V gene data show CDR1 as SQVTM and CDR2 as ANQGSEA. The CDR3 is made up of 13 amino acids. CDR3: CSVADRVGQPQHF. CDR3 in DNA: TGCAGCGTTGCCGACAGGGTCGGGCAGCCCCAGCATTTT.

The chain combines TRBV30 with TRBJ2-7; the match to TRBD1 covers 12 bases. The V gene's germline CDR1 is GTSNPN and CDR2 SVGIG (reference sequence). This CDR3 is 15 amino acids long. With 0 bases clipped from V and 5 bases from J, the junction kept 5 bases outside the gene matches. The chain's CDR3 is CAWSVHGTGGDEQYF. The CDR3 DNA follows: TGTGCCTGGAGTGTACACGGGACAGGGGGCGACGAGCAGTACTTC. The full variable domain, in which reference TRBV30 and TRBJ2-7 provide the parts outside the CDR3, is SQTIHQWPATLVQPVGSPLSLECTVEGTSNPNLYWYRQAAGRGLQLLFYSVGIGQISSEVPQNLSASRPQDRQFILSSKKLLLSDSGFYLCAWSVHGTGGDEQYFGPGTRLTVT.

J is TRBJ1-1 and V is TRBV5-1, with 8 positions matching TRBD1. The CDR3 is made up of 15 amino acids. The V gene end was trimmed by 0 bases and the J gene end by 1 base; junction bases not matched to a gene: 2. Germline V gene lookup returns CDR1 SGHRS and CDR2 YFSETQ. The CDR3 DNA reads TGCGCCAGCAGCTTGGACGGACAGGGGAACACTGAAGCTTTCTTT. This sequence encodes CASSLDGQGNTEAFF.

CDR3: CASSRRGLRETQYF. DNA for the CDR3: TGTGCCAGCAGTCGCAGGGGGCTGCGGGAGACCCAGTACTTC. The gene calls are TRBV28 and TRBJ2-5; TRBD1 matches at 8 bases. V lost 5 bases, J lost 5 bases, and 7 bases stayed unmatched. The CDR3 runs to 14 residues. Germline V gene sequence: CDR1 MDHEN, CDR2 SYDVKM.